These 8 T cell receptor beta chains were sequenced from one sample in a study of blood T cell repertoires in COVID-19. The table came from immunoSEQ multiplex PCR; TCRdb's copy has only in-frame clones and leaves some out. The data hold about 26,000 clones, with over 85% observed a single time. Sequenced sample: peripheral blood. The receptors come from a human donor in a cohort sampled during active COVID-19.

V is TRBV27 and J is TRBJ1-3; TRBD1 aligns across 8 bases. CDR3 length equals 14 residues. Losses at the gene ends were 5 bases for V and 3 bases for J; bases not matched to a gene: 3. Germline assignment: CDR1 MNHEY and CDR2 SMNVEV (reference sequence). CDR3 residues: CASSPDRDGNTIYF. Written as DNA, the CDR3 is TGTGCCAGCAGTCCGGACAGGGATGGAAACACCATATATTTT.

The chain employs TRBV14 and TRBJ2-3; D uncertain. CDR1 and CDR2 (germline): SGHDN, FVKESK. Trimming removed 3 bases at V and 10 bases at J, with 17 bases between. The CDR3 is 14 amino acids. Here the CDR3 DNA reads TGTGCCAGCAGCCACCCCGGAGCGCCGCTGTCGCAGTATTTT. Protein: CASSHPGAPLSQYF.

This CDR3 reads CASSDRGLDQPQHF. DNA for the CDR3: TGTGCCAGCTCGGACAGGGGGCTCGATCAGCCCCAGCATTTT. V usage is TRBV18 and J usage is TRBJ1-5; 11 nucleotides match TRBD1. J gave up 5 bases and V 6 bases, and 3 bases lay outside the gene matches. Germline values: CDR1 KGHSH, CDR2 LQKENI. The CDR3 covers 14 residues.

This clone showed up just once. This chain joins TRBV6-5 and TRBJ2-1; TRBD2 matches 12 bases. With V trimmed by 2 bases and J by 9 bases, 2 bases remained unmatched. Germline assignment: CDR1 MNHEY and CDR2 SVGAGI. This CDR3 has 14 amino acids. CDR3 nucleotides: TGTGCCAGCAGTTACAGACTAGCGGGAGCTGAGCAGTTCTTC. As protein: CASSYRLAGAEQFF.

V and J are TRBV4-2 and TRBJ2-1, with a weak D call TRBD1 (7 bases). V was cut by 1 base and J by 6 bases, with 16 bases left in between. Germline lookup yields CDR1 LGHNA and CDR2 YNFKEQ. The CDR3 is 16 amino acids. CDR3 sequence (DNA): TGTGCCAGCAGCCAAGTCGGGGGACAGCGTACCAATGAGCAGTTCTTC. This codes for CASSQVGGQRTNEQFF.

This rearrangement joins TRBV11-2 to TRBJ1-3; TRBD1 agrees at 8 bases. The V gene end was trimmed by 1 base and the J gene end by 3 bases; junction bases not matched to a gene: 5. Per germline, CDR1 SGHAT and CDR2 FQNNGV. The CDR3 is 16 amino acids. The CDR3 sequence: CASSLGQGARGNTIYF. The DNA of the CDR3 is TGTGCCAGCAGCTTAGGTCAGGGGGCGCGTGGAAACACCATATATTTT.

The gene calls are TRBV27 and TRBJ2-4; maybe TRBD2 (5 bases). Trimming left V 6 bases short and J 0 bases short, with 18 bases between. The V gene's germline CDR1 is MNHEY and CDR2 SMNVEV (reference sequence). There are 17 residues in the CDR3. The CDR3 here is CASSLPGRTLAKNIQYF. CDR3 sequence (DNA): TGTGCCAGCAGCCTCCCCGGGCGGACTCTAGCCAAAAACATTCAGTACTTC.

This chain links TRBV11-2 with TRBJ1-2, with 9 bases aligning to TRBD1. Looked up from germline, CDR1 is SGHAT and CDR2 is FQNNGV. The trim removed 2 bases at V and 7 bases at J, leaving 14 bases unmatched. The CDR3 sequence is 17 residues long. CDR3 sequence (DNA): TGTGCCAGCAGCTTATCCCTTCGGGACAGGGATGCCGGTGGCTACACCTTC. Its translation: CASSLSLRDRDAGGYTF.